These T cell receptor beta chains were read from a single sample in a study of blood T cell repertoires in COVID-19. Sequenced by immunoSEQ multiplex PCR; TCRdb stores in-frame clones only, minus some. Counted here are 55,000 to 75,000 clones, more than 60% occurring once; the ten biggest clones make up approximately 20%. Source material: peripheral blood. The receptors come from a man aged 55 to 69 with acute or convalescent COVID-19. Both conserved end residues are part of each CDR3. A D gene is named only where the DNA matches it firmly. The listing skips clone size in some rows; elsewhere it reads once, few, many or a size class.

clone size	D gene	V gene	J gene	CDR3 protein	CDR3 DNA
-	TRBD1	TRBV15	TRBJ2-7	CATSRDSGQGSDEQYF	TGTGCCACCAGCAGAGATTCGGGACAGGGATCGGACGAGCAGTACTTC
-	-	TRBV7-2	TRBJ2-5	CASSPDSGEETQYF	TGTGCCAGCAGTCCCGATTCAGGGGAAGAGACCCAGTACTTC
-	-	TRBV6-5	TRBJ2-3	CASSTPFEALDTQYF	TGTGCCAGCAGTACCCCGTTCGAGGCGTTAGATACGCAGTATTTT
-	TRBD2	TRBV19	TRBJ2-1	CASSAVGGDGPYNEQFF	TGTGCCAGTAGCGCGGTGGGGGGGGACGGCCCCTACAATGAGCAGTTCTTC
once	-	TRBV2	TRBJ2-5	CASTGQETQYF	TGTGCCAGCACAGGGCAAGAGACCCAGTACTTC
few	-	TRBV4-2	TRBJ2-3	CASSQDRSSSSTDTQYF	TGTGCCAGCAGCCAAGATCGGAGTAGTTCGTCGACAGATACGCAGTATTTT
-	-	TRBV19	TRBJ1-1	CASSPVAGERKNTEAFF	TGTGCCAGTAGCCCCGTGGCGGGGGAACGAAAAAACACTGAAGCTTTCTTT
-	-	TRBV6-5	TRBJ1-6	CASRVTGNNSPLHF	TGTGCCAGCAGGGTTACAGGGAATAATTCACCCCTCCACTTT
-	-	TRBV7-9	TRBJ1-3	CASSRELYSGNTIYF	TGTGCCAGCAGTCGGGAACTCTACTCTGGAAACACCATATATTTT
-	TRBD1	TRBV6-6	TRBJ1-1	CASSFSQGEKIEAFF	TGTGCCAGCAGTTTTTCACAGGGGGAAAAGATTGAAGCTTTCTTT
-	TRBD2	TRBV5-1	TRBJ2-7	CASAISLIGRGYEQYF	TGCGCCAGCGCAATCTCTCTAATTGGGAGGGGCTACGAGCAGTACTTC
-	TRBD2	TRBV4-2	TRBJ2-2	CASSSTSGDDTGELFF	TGTGCCAGCAGCTCGACTAGCGGGGATGACACCGGGGAGCTGTTTTTT
once	TRBD2	TRBV28	TRBJ2-1	CASRLAGGSDEQFF	TGTGCCAGCAGGTTAGCGGGCGGATCCGATGAGCAGTTCTTC
-	-	TRBV29-1	TRBJ1-1	CSVDNTGAEAFF	TGCAGCGTTGACAACACGGGGGCTGAAGCTTTCTTT
-	-	TRBV12-1	TRBJ1-5	CASREAGAPKAGGFYSNQPQHF	TGTGCCAGCAGGGAGGCCGGTGCACCTAAAGCGGGCGGATTTTATAGCAATCAGCCCCAGCATTTT
-	-	TRBV27	TRBJ2-3	CASSPRGDTQYF	TGTGCCAGCAGCCCCAGGGGAGATACGCAGTATTTT
-	TRBD2	TRBV14	TRBJ2-1	CASRLAGGNEQFF	TGTGCCAGCAGGCTAGCGGGGGGCAATGAGCAGTTCTTC
-	TRBD1	TRBV20-1	TRBJ1-2	CSARGDSRYTF	TGCAGTGCTAGAGGGGACAGTAGGTACACCTTC
-	-	TRBV9	TRBJ2-2	CASSVATGQNTGELFF	TGTGCCAGCAGCGTAGCTACAGGGCAGAACACCGGGGAGCTGTTTTTT
-	TRBD2	TRBV7-2	TRBJ2-3	CASSLGRGDQDTQYF	TGTGCCAGCAGCTTAGGGCGGGGGGATCAAGATACGCAGTATTTT
few	-	TRBV5-6	TRBJ2-1	CASSFTTGYNEQFF	TGTGCCAGCAGCTTCACGACAGGATACAATGAGCAGTTCTTC
once	TRBD1	TRBV6-1	TRBJ2-6	CASSEQDRVPYSGANVLTF	TGTGCCAGCAGTGAACAAGACAGGGTTCCATACTCTGGGGCCAACGTCCTGACTTTC
-	TRBD1	TRBV30	TRBJ2-3	CAWSSWGQSTDTQYF	TGTGCCTGGAGTTCTTGGGGACAGAGCACAGATACGCAGTATTTT
few	-	TRBV5-1	TRBJ2-5	CASSSQPLEETQYF	TGCGCCAGCAGCTCCCAACCACTAGAAGAGACCCAGTACTTC
-	TRBD1	TRBV9	TRBJ2-5	CASSVAAGGEETQYF	TGTGCCAGCAGCGTAGCGGCAGGGGGTGAAGAGACCCAGTACTTC